The 6 T cell receptor beta chains listed next were all sequenced from one sample in a study of blood T cell repertoires in COVID-19. Libraries were prepared by immunoSEQ multiplex PCR; TCRdb keeps only in-frame clonotypes and omits some of them. Here the sample spans about 24,000 clones, roughly nine tenths being singletons. Sequenced material: peripheral blood. These receptors were obtained from a man aged 65-85 years with COVID-19, enrolled during active disease.

The rearrangement joins TRBV6-6 to TRBJ1-5; a weak D match, TRBD1 (5 bases). Trimming left V 5 bases short and J 3 bases short, with 11 bases between. The CDR3 runs 14 residues. Germline lookup yields CDR1 MNHNY and CDR2 SVGAGI (reference sequence). CDR3 residues: CASSTGPYNQPQHF. In DNA form, the CDR3 reads TGTGCCAGCAGTACAGGACCTTACAATCAGCCCCAGCATTTT.

The J gene is TRBJ2-7, the V gene TRBV7-8; 7 nucleotides agree with TRBD1. The V gene's germline CDR1 is SGHVS and CDR2 FQNEAQ. J was trimmed by 7 bases and V by 4 bases; bases with no gene match: 13. There are 15 residues in the CDR3. This CDR3 is CASSSRQGVLGEQYF. The DNA of the CDR3 is TGTGCCAGCAGCTCCCGACAGGGAGTCTTGGGGGAGCAGTACTTC.

This clone was observed once. Written as DNA, the CDR3 is TGCGCCAGCAGCTTAACCGAGGGCGGAGAGCCCCAGCATTTT. Encoded protein: CASSLTEGGEPQHF. The chain is built from TRBV4-1 and TRBJ1-5; D gene unclear. Germline CDR1 and CDR2: MGHRA and YSYEKL. The CDR3 sequence is 14 residues long. Trimming left V 5 bases short and J 8 bases short, with 16 bases between.

The chain is built from TRBV5-1 and TRBJ2-3; no reliable D call. Germline V gives CDR1 SGHRS, CDR2 YFSETQ. The CDR3 sequence is 15 residues long. V was cut by 2 bases and J by 5 bases, with 15 bases left in between. The CDR3 region has the DNA TGCGCCAGCAGCTTCTTTAAGAGACCAGGAGATACGCAGTATTTT. This sequence encodes CASSFFKRPGDTQYF.

V gene TRBV5-1 combines with J gene TRBJ2-1; the match to TRBD2 covers 8 bases. This CDR3 spans 16 amino acids. Per the germline V gene, CDR1 is SGHRS and CDR2 is YFSETQ. Losses at the gene ends were 6 bases for V and 7 bases for J; bases not matched to a gene: 15. Written as DNA, the CDR3 is TGCGCCAGCACTCCCCAACCGGGACTAGGTGGGAATGAGCAGTTCTTC. Amino acid sequence: CASTPQPGLGGNEQFF.

The chain uses TRBV5-6 and TRBJ2-7; 11 bases align to TRBD2. Trimming cost V 3 bases and J 11 bases; bases outside gene matches: 16. The CDR3 sequence is 16 residues long. Germline V gives CDR1 SGHDT, CDR2 YYEEEE. This chain's CDR3 is CASSSSIPTSGVREYF. CDR3 nucleotide sequence: TGTGCCAGCAGCTCCTCCATACCGACTAGCGGGGTGAGAGAGTACTTC.